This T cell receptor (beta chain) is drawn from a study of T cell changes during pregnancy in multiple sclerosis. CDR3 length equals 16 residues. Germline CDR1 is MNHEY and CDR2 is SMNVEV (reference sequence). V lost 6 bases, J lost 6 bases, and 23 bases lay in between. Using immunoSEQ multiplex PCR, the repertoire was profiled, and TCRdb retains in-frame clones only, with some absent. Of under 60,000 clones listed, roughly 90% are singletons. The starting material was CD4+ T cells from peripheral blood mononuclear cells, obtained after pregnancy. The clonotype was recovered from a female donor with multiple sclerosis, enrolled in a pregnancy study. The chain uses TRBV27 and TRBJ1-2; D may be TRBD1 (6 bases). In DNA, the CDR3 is TGTGCCAGCAGGAAAATTACAGGGTCCCCTTCGAATGGCTACACCTTC. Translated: CASRKITGSPSNGYTF.